The 30 T cell receptor beta chains given below trace back to one sample, sequenced in a study of a mutant IDH1 vaccine in newly diagnosed glioma. Sequenced by immunoSEQ multiplex PCR; TCRdb stores in-frame clones only, minus some. The profile shows tens of thousands of clones, about four fifths of them singletons. Time point reported: week 35, safety follow-up. Topical imiquimod accompanied each vaccine dose, which consisted of 300 ug of mutant IDH1 20-mer peptide. These receptors have no known antigen. Sequences were derived from PBMCs, sampled from a glioma patient whose treatment included an IDH1 peptide vaccine. These receptors came from a man aged 25 to 40 with glioma.

This rearrangement joins TRBV30 to TRBJ2-1, with D hard to call. Germline V gives CDR1 GTSNPN, CDR2 SVGIG (reference sequence). The CDR3 covers 14 residues. Trimming cost V 4 bases and J 0 bases, with 10 bases left between them. DNA for the CDR3: TGTGCCTGGATCGAACCCGGCTCCTACAATGAGCAGTTCTTC. Translated: CAWIEPGSYNEQFF.

The chain uses TRBV6-1 and TRBJ1-4; no definite D call. CDR3 length: 13 residues. The germline V gene encodes CDR1 MNHNS and CDR2 SASEGT. V was trimmed by 8 bases and J by 3 bases, leaving 10 bases between them. CDR3 nucleotide sequence: TGTGCCAGCCAAAAGTCGGCTAATGAAAAACTGTTTTTT. As protein: CASQKSANEKLFF.

This clone was detected once. This chain uses TRBV5-6 with TRBJ2-5, with D uncertain. The J call may be in error: the DNA end matches TRBJ2-7 better. CDR1 and CDR2 (germline): SGHDT, YYEEEE. The CDR3 runs 14 residues. The CDR3 reads CASSFPGRTDEQYF. The CDR3 region has the DNA TGTGCCAGCAGCTTTCCGGGCAGGACGGACGAGCAGTACTTC.

This chain connects TRBV5-1 to TRBJ2-1, with 9 nucleotides matching TRBD1. Germline V CDR1 and CDR2: SGHRS, YFSETQ. This CDR3 is 16 amino acids long. Trimming took 0 bases from V and 4 from J; bases not matched to a gene: 5. CDR3 sequence reads: CASSLVPDRGYNEQFF. The CDR3, as DNA: TGCGCCAGCAGCTTGGTCCCGGACAGGGGATACAATGAGCAGTTCTTC.

The chain couples TRBV6-6 to TRBJ1-2; D unresolved. V was pared by 7 bases and J by 1 base, with 16 bases between. The CDR3 totals 15 residues. CDR1 and CDR2 (germline): MNHNY, SVGAGI (reference sequence). The CDR3 DNA reads TGTGCCAGCACTCTGACCGGAAGCGATAACTATGGCTACACCTTC. Its translation is CASTLTGSDNYGYTF.

The chain carries TRBV2 and TRBJ2-6, with TRBD1 identical over 9 bases. J gave up 4 bases and V 4 bases, and 8 bases lay outside the gene matches. The CDR3 consists of 17 residues. Looked up from germline, CDR1 is SNHLY and CDR2 is FYNNEI. CDR3 bases: TGTGCCAGCAGTGCCGGTACAGGGGGCCTGGGGGCCAACGTCCTGACTTTC. Residues: CASSAGTGGLGANVLTF.

A remark on this clone: An end of the junction does not agree with germline; a read error may underlie this. V is TRBV27 and J is TRBJ2-7; weak D call: TRBD2 (5 bases). The CDR3 has 16 residues. Germline V lookup: CDR1 MNHEY, CDR2 SMNVEV (reference sequence). This chain's CDR3 is CASSLLAGLGSYEQYF. In nucleotides, the CDR3 is TGCGCCAGCAGTTTATTAGCAGGACTGGGCTCCTACGAGCAGTACTTC.

This chain connects TRBV5-4 to TRBJ2-6; D is possibly TRBD2 (7 bases). This CDR3 region has 16 residues. Germline CDR1 and CDR2: SGHNT and YYREEE (reference sequence). V was shortened by 7 bases and J by 1 base, with 15 bases between the two germline ends. This chain's CDR3 is CASGEGDRSGANVLTF. The CDR3 nucleotides are TGTGCCAGCGGGGAGGGCGACAGGTCTGGGGCCAACGTCCTGACTTTC. Complete variable domain (other parts from reference TRBV5-4 and TRBJ2-6): ETGVTQSPTHLIKTRGQQVTLRCSSQSGHNTVSWYQQALGQGPQFIFQYYREEENGRGNFPPRFSGLQFPNYSSELNVNALELDDSALYLCASGEGDRSGANVLTFGAGSRLTVL.

J is TRBJ1-5 and V is TRBV18; 7 bases agree with TRBD1. The CDR3 length is 17 residues. CDR1 is KGHSH, CDR2 LQKENI, per germline. J was trimmed by 2 bases and V by 1 base; bases with no gene match: 8. CDR3 in amino acids: CASSPQGATGGNQPQHF. CDR3 coding DNA: TGTGCCAGCTCACCACAGGGGGCCACGGGCGGCAATCAGCCCCAGCATTTT.

This clone was detected a few times. The CDR3 nucleotides read TGTGCCAGTAGTATAGGCCTCACCGGGGAGCTGTTTTTT. It codes for CASSIGLTGELFF. The V and J genes are TRBV19 and TRBJ2-2; D gene unclear. V gave up 1 base and J gave up 4 bases, with 4 bases separating them. Germline lookup yields CDR1 LNHDA and CDR2 SQIVND (reference sequence). CDR3 length equals 13 residues.

The chain links TRBV13 to TRBJ2-7; D remains ambiguous. Looked up from germline, CDR1 is PRHDT and CDR2 is FYEKMQ (reference sequence). Trimming pared 5 bases from V and 2 bases from J, leaving 10 bases between. The CDR3 covers 13 residues. The chain's CDR3 is CASSGTVTYEQYF. CDR3 DNA: TGTGCCAGCAGCGGAACGGTAACCTACGAGCAGTACTTC.

J is TRBJ1-2 and V is TRBV27, with 10 bases aligning to TRBD1. CDR1 is MNHEY, CDR2 SMNVEV, per germline (reference sequence). CDR3 size: 17 residues. The V gene end was trimmed by 6 bases and the J gene end by 1 base; junction bases not matched to a gene: 11. As DNA, the CDR3 is TGTGCCAGCAGATCGTCCCGGGACAGGGGAATTAACTATGGCTACACCTTC. Its protein product is CASRSSRDRGINYGYTF.

V and J are TRBV29-1 and TRBJ2-3, with TRBD1 matching over 7 bases. This CDR3 is 14 amino acids long. Trimming cost V 4 bases and J 4 bases; bases outside gene matches: 8. CDR1 and CDR2 from the germline V gene are SQVTM and ANQGSEA. In nucleotides, the CDR3 is TGCAGCGTTGTAGGCAGGGGGTCCCCAGATACGCAGTATTTT. Translation gives CSVVGRGSPDTQYF.

V and J are TRBV5-1 and TRBJ1-4; no clear D. With 2 bases removed from V and 3 bases from J, the gap between germline ends came to 8 bases. This CDR3 comprises 14 residues. Per the germline V gene, CDR1 is SGHRS and CDR2 is YFSETQ. In nucleotides, the CDR3 is TGCGCCAGCAGCTTTGGGGATCCTAATGAAAAACTGTTTTTT. It specifies CASSFGDPNEKLFF. The full variable domain, its missing parts supplied by reference TRBV5-1 and TRBJ1-4, is KAGVTQTPRYLIKTRGQQVTLSCSPISGHRSVSWYQQTPGQGLQFLFEYFSETQRNKGNFPGRFSGRQFSNSRSEMNVSTLELGDSALYLCASSFGDPNEKLFFGSGTQLSVL.

V is TRBV7-9 and J is TRBJ2-7; no definite D call. The germline V gene encodes CDR1 SEHNR and CDR2 FQNEAQ (reference sequence). V lost 5 bases to trimming and J lost 0 bases, with 11 bases between them. The CDR3 runs 14 residues. The CDR3 loop is CASSLPESSYEQYF. The CDR3 DNA reads TGTGCCAGCAGCCTTCCCGAGAGCTCCTACGAGCAGTACTTC.

This clone has a handful of counts. V and J are TRBV2 and TRBJ1-1; D is undetermined. V was trimmed by 2 bases and J by 0 bases, leaving 7 bases between them. Germline CDR1 is SNHLY and CDR2 is FYNNEI. The CDR3 has 14 residues. In nucleotides, the CDR3 is TGTGCCAGCAGTGAAAACCCCGTGAACACTGAAGCTTTCTTT. Protein sequence: CASSENPVNTEAFF.

The chain has TRBV7-9 and TRBJ2-3; 9 nucleotides match TRBD2. The CDR3 is 18 amino acids. Losses at the gene ends were 2 bases for V and 1 base for J; bases not matched to a gene: 10. Per the germline V gene, CDR1 is SEHNR and CDR2 is FQNEAQ (reference sequence). CDR3 DNA sequence: TGTGCCAGCAGCTTACCCCGACTAGCGGCGTCTCGCACAGATACGCAGTATTTT. This gives the protein CASSLPRLAASRTDTQYF. Full variable domain (outside the CDR3, taken from reference TRBV7-9 and TRBJ2-3): DTGVSQNPRHKITKRGQNVTFRCDPISEHNRLYWYRQTLGQGPEFLTYFQNEAQLEKSRLLSDRFSAERPKGSFSTLEIQRTEQGDSAMYLCASSLPRLAASRTDTQYFGPGTRLTVL.

The V and J genes are TRBV6-1 and TRBJ2-7; D is unresolved. Germline V lookup: CDR1 MNHNS, CDR2 SASEGT. V was trimmed by 4 bases and J by 2 bases, leaving 6 bases between them. This CDR3 is built from 12 residues. This CDR3 reads CASSAIAYEQYF. The CDR3 DNA reads as TGTGCCAGCAGTGCGATAGCCTACGAGCAGTACTTC.

This clone was counted a few times. J is TRBJ2-2 and V is TRBV5-4; TRBD2 agrees at 9 bases. V lost 3 bases and J lost 3; bases outside the gene matches: 3. CDR1 is SGHNT and CDR2 is YYREEE in the germline V gene (reference sequence). The CDR3 sequence is 15 residues long. The CDR3 protein is CASSSTSGYTGELFF. The CDR3 DNA sequence: TGTGCCAGCAGCTCAACTAGCGGGTACACCGGGGAGCTGTTTTTT.

This clone has only a few counts. CDR3 residues: CASSLQGTLEAFF. The DNA of the CDR3 is TGTGCCAGCAGCCTACAGGGGACCCTTGAAGCTTTCTTT. The rearrangement links TRBV7-9 to TRBJ1-1, with TRBD1 identical over 7 bases. Trimming took 5 bases from V and 7 from J; bases not matched to a gene: 7. The CDR3 extends over 13 amino acids. Per the germline V gene, CDR1 is SEHNR and CDR2 is FQNEAQ (reference sequence).

This clone was found once. This chain links TRBV21-1 with TRBJ2-3; TRBD2 is the table's D call, not checked against the DNA. TRBV21-1 is an annotated pseudogene. There are 15 residues in the CDR3. The CDR3 is CASTLAGTSADTQYF. In nucleotides, the CDR3 is TGTGCCAGCACCTTAGCCGGGACTAGCGCAGATACGCAGTATTTT.

This chain uses TRBV19 with TRBJ2-7, with D tentatively TRBD2 (7 bases). Trimming took 5 bases from V and 4 from J, leaving 21 bases between them. The CDR3 length is 16 residues. The germline V gene has CDR1 LNHDA and CDR2 SQIVND (reference sequence). CDR3 nucleotides: TGTGCCAGTAGTCCCTCCAGGGGTCGGGGGGCGTACGAGCAGTACTTC. Protein product: CASSPSRGRGAYEQYF.

Note on this clone: Germline is not matched at one junction end, which may reflect a read error. Other DNA sequences in this sample translate to the same CDR3. The rearrangement joins TRBV25-1 to TRBJ2-1; the match to TRBD2 covers 10 bases. Germline V gene sequence: CDR1 MGHDK, CDR2 SYGVNS. The CDR3 runs to 14 residues. CDR3 nucleotide sequence: TGTGCTAGCAGTGCGGGCAGCGGGAGGGATGAGCAGTTCTTC. As protein: CASSAGSGRDEQFF.

CDR3 residues: CASSPRGVIAEAFF. The CDR3 DNA sequence: TGCGCCAGCAGCCCGAGGGGGGTGATCGCTGAAGCTTTCTTT. The chain employs TRBV5-1 and TRBJ1-1, with D maybe TRBD1 (6 bases). The CDR3 spans 14 residues. Germline CDR1 reads SGHRS; CDR2 reads YFSETQ. The V and J ends lost 4 bases and 6 bases respectively, with 16 bases between them.

The chain joins TRBV5-1 to TRBJ2-5, with TRBD1 matching over 12 bases. The germline V gene has CDR1 SGHRS and CDR2 YFSETQ. Trimming took 4 bases from V and 4 from J; bases not matched to a gene: 11. This CDR3 comprises 17 residues. The CDR3 DNA sequence: TGCGCCAGCAGCCGAACCCCGGGACAGGGGGCGGGAGAGACCCAGTACTTC. It translates to CASSRTPGQGAGETQYF.

The V call is TRBV11-1, the J call TRBJ2-1, with unresolved D. Germline V gene data show CDR1 as SGHAT and CDR2 as FQDESV (reference sequence). V shed 5 bases and J shed 7 bases, with 21 bases lying between them. CDR3 length equals 16 residues. The CDR3 DNA reads TGTGCCAGCAGCCCACGGCGTGTGGTCGGGTGGAATGAGCAGTTCTTC. This encodes CASSPRRVVGWNEQFF.

The J gene is TRBJ2-1, the V gene TRBV5-1, with D perhaps given as TRBD1 or TRBD2 (6 bases each). V dropped 7 bases and J dropped 4 bases, with 12 bases sitting between them. The CDR3 is made up of 13 amino acids. Germline CDR1 reads SGHRS; CDR2 reads YFSETQ. The CDR3, as DNA: TGCGCCAGCGCCCCGGGGGCGTACAATGAGCAGTTCTTC. This sequence encodes CASAPGAYNEQFF.

This clone was seen once. The chain recombines TRBV5-1 with TRBJ2-7; 11 bases fit TRBD1. The CDR3 totals 14 residues. The junction had 5 bases not matched to a gene; V was cut back by 4 bases and J by 5 bases. The germline V gene encodes CDR1 SGHRS and CDR2 YFSETQ. CDR3 coding DNA: TGCGCCAGCAGCAAGGACAGGGGGCGCGACGAGCAGTACTTC. It specifies CASSKDRGRDEQYF. Based on the CDR3 plus reference TRBV5-1 and TRBJ2-7, the full variable domain is KAGVTQTPRYLIKTRGQQVTLSCSPISGHRSVSWYQQTPGQGLQFLFEYFSETQRNKGNFPGRFSGRQFSNSRSEMNVSTLELGDSALYLCASSKDRGRDEQYFGPGTRLTVT.

This chain joins TRBV9 and TRBJ2-5; D is possibly TRBD2 (5 bases). The CDR3 covers 15 residues. V lost 0 bases to trimming and J lost 4 bases, with 13 bases between them. Germline CDR1 and CDR2: SGDLS and YYNGEE. The CDR3 loop is CASSVGRAGLETQYF. The CDR3 region has the DNA TGTGCCAGCAGCGTAGGTAGGGCGGGCCTAGAGACCCAGTACTTC.

This clone was seen more than once but under ten times. The rearrangement joins TRBV7-2 to TRBJ1-5; no clear D. CDR1 and CDR2 from the germline V gene are SGHTA and FQGNSA. V was trimmed by 6 bases and J by 5 bases, leaving 8 bases between them. The CDR3 is made up of 12 amino acids. The CDR3 region is CASSGWDQPQHF. The DNA of the CDR3 is TGTGCCAGCAGTGGGTGGGATCAGCCCCAGCATTTT.